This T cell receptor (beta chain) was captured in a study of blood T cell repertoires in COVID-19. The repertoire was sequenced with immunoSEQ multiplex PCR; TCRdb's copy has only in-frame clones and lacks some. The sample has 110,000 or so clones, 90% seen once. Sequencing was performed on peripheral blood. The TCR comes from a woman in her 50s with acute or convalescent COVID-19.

The CDR3 here is CASSPTYEQYF. CDR3 in DNA: TGTGCCAGCAGCCCTACCTACGAGCAGTACTTC. The V call is TRBV28, the J call TRBJ2-7; no clear D. CDR3 length equals 11 residues. CDR1 is MDHEN and CDR2 is SYDVKM in the germline V gene. Trimming stripped 6 bases from V and 2 bases from J, with 5 bases between.